This paragraph covers one TCR beta chain sequence. Its antigen is not identified. The sample comes from a study of cytotoxic CD8 clonotypes in ibrutinib-treated CLL. Study-wide findings and caveats: T-cell clonality at baseline went above that of age-matched healthy donors and rose and fell with circulating CD8+ T-cell counts.

V was clipped by 0 bases and J by 8 bases; unmatched bases: 7. The CDR3 contains 15 residues. CDR1 SNHLY and CDR2 FYNNEI come from the germline V gene. Libraries were prepared by immunoSEQ multiplex PCR; TCRdb keeps only in-frame clonotypes and omits some of them. The sample yields around 25,000 clones, roughly three quarters seen once. The rearrangement uses TRBV2 and TRBJ2-1; 7 bases agree with TRBD2. The TCR comes from a human donor with chronic lymphocytic leukemia. The source was PBMCs, collected after 24 months of ibrutinib treatment. For the CDR3, the DNA is TGTGCCAGCAGTGAAGCGGCGACTAGCAGTCATGAGCAGTTCTTC. This codes for CASSEAATSSHEQFF.